This T cell receptor beta chain was observed in a study of T-cell memory formation after mild COVID-19. Study as a whole: TCR clusters were mostly donor specific.

With constant-segment primers, 5'RACE yielded cDNA libraries of TCR alpha and TCR beta that carried sample barcodes and UMIs. MiXCR was run by TCRdb on the 5' RACE reads, yielding one entry per CDR3 protein. The sample carries fewer than 350,000 distinct CDR3 sequences, roughly an eighth recorded once. This CDR3 has 12 residues. The ends were cut back, 5 bases at V and 2 bases at J, with 9 bases in the middle. CDR1 and CDR2 (germline): DFQATT, SNEGSKA (reference sequence). The sample holds many counts of this clonotype. No antigen is known for it. Study-level results: Mainly in CM and EM were contracting CD4+ clones; CD8+ were in EMRA.

The clonotype was recovered from a man aged 18 to 30 who had mild COVID-19 (a few samples of this study predate the infection). Cell type and time point are not known. This rearrangement joins TRBV20-1 to TRBJ1-1; D perhaps matches TRBD1 (6 bases). Sequenced material: PBMCs or a T cell subset sorted from them (not recorded which). CDR3 protein: CSAQQGNTEAFF. As DNA, the CDR3 is TGCAGTGCTCAACAGGGTAACACTGAAGCTTTCTTT.